This T cell receptor (beta chain) emerged from a study of blood T cell repertoires in COVID-19. Looking at the study overall: Italy, Spain and the United States were the sources of the convalescent and acute COVID-19 samples. From T cells, B-cell-depleted T cells, or PBMCs came the material, which was cDNA or gDNA.

In the original workflow: Amplification from reference gene primers served as the basis for estimated nucleated cell counts. The assay was immunoSEQ multiplex PCR, and TCRdb's table has in-frame clones only and misses some. V, J and clone size derive from that table, while D and trimming were established from the DNA sequence. Here the sample spans 75,000 to 80,000 clones, less than 90% being singletons. The CDR3 contains 14 residues. Germline V gene data show CDR1 as SGHRS and CDR2 as YFSETQ. The J segment lost 8 bases and the V segment lost 5 bases, leaving 12 bases of the junction unmatched. The source is a human donor in a cohort sampled during active COVID-19. The gene calls are TRBV5-1 and TRBJ1-2, with 7 nucleotides matching TRBD1. Sequencing was performed on peripheral blood. For the CDR3, the DNA is TGCGCCAGCAGTAAGGGGGCCCACTTTGGAGGCTACACCTTC. Translating gives CASSKGAHFGGYTF.